This TCR beta chain originates from a study of cytomegalovirus exposure and HLA in healthy donors. Study results and limitations: Among TCR beta chains, those listed as cytomegalovirus-associated numbered 164.

The CDR3 length is 15 residues. Germline CDR1 reads LGHNA; CDR2 reads YNFKEQ. V was clipped by 0 bases and J by 0 bases; unmatched bases: 0. A word on this clone: Antigen: not known.

PCR was performed using 60 Vbeta and 13 Jbeta primers. Clones were sequenced by immunoSEQ multiplex PCR, and TCRdb holds only the in-frame ones, with some missing. This table has 150,000 to 160,000 clones, roughly 77% appearing once. This chain uses TRBV4-2 with TRBJ2-7; TRBD2 aligns across 9 bases. The sample comprised PBMCs. This receptor was obtained from a young man in good health and CMV-seropositive. The CDR3 DNA reads as TGTGCCAGCAGCCAAGAGCGGGGGGGCTCCTACGAGCAGTACTTC. It is translated as CASSQERGGSYEQYF.